The rows below give T cell receptor beta chains drawn from one sample of a study of CD8+CD57+ T cells in acquired aplastic anemia. TCRdb reanalysed the reads using MiXCR and keeps one entry per CDR3 protein. The sample has a few hundred thousand distinct CDR3 sequences, 40% to 60% seen once. The source material was sorted CD4+, CD8+, or CD8+CD57+ T cells (not recorded which) from PBMCs. Receptors originate from a human donor with aplastic anemia. Both conserved end residues are part of each CDR3. The D gene is left open where the match is weak. Size is stated for part of the rows, as once, few or many counts, or as a class when the clone is expanded.

v_gene: TRBV20-1
d_gene: -
len: 10
j_gene: TRBJ2-3
abundance: -
CDR3aa: CSAGENEQYF
CDR3nt: TGCAGTGCCGGGGAAAATGAGCAGTATTTT

v_gene: TRBV29-1
d_gene: -
len: 13
j_gene: TRBJ2-7
abundance: -
CDR3aa: CSVRRGLGYEQYF
CDR3nt: TGCAGCGTCCGACGGGGGCTGGGCTACGAGCAGTACTTC

v_gene: TRBV27
d_gene: -
len: 14
j_gene: TRBJ2-5
abundance: -
CDR3aa: CASSFDDRQETQYF
CDR3nt: TGTGCCAGCAGTTTCGATGACAGACAAGAGACCCAGTACTTC

v_gene: TRBV2
d_gene: -
len: 14
j_gene: TRBJ1-2
abundance: many
CDR3aa: CASSDKYSKDGYTF
CDR3nt: TGTGCCAGCAGTGATAAGTACAGCAAGGATGGCTACACCTTC

v_gene: TRBV6-1
d_gene: -
len: 16
j_gene: TRBJ1-6
abundance: many
CDR3aa: CASSEVADSYNSPLHF
CDR3nt: TGTGCCAGCAGTGAAGTGGCAGACTCCTATAATTCACCCCTCCACTTT

v_gene: TRBV6-6
d_gene: TRBD1
len: 16
j_gene: TRBJ1-1
abundance: -
CDR3aa: CASSYGQGAWNTEAFF
CDR3nt: TGTGCCAGCAGTTACGGTCAGGGGGCTTGGAACACTGAAGCTTTCTTT

v_gene: TRBV12-3/TRBV12-4
d_gene: -
len: 11
j_gene: TRBJ2-7
abundance: few
CDR3aa: CASRGSYEQYF
CDR3nt: TGTGCCAGCAGGGGGAGCTACGAGCAGTACTTC

v_gene: TRBV20-1
d_gene: -
len: 14
j_gene: TRBJ2-2
abundance: -
CDR3aa: CSARGASNTGELFF
CDR3nt: TGCAGTGCTAGAGGGGCTTCGAACACCGGGGAGCTGTTTTTT

v_gene: TRBV9
d_gene: -
len: 12
j_gene: TRBJ1-2
abundance: -
CDR3aa: CARPDSNYGYTF
CDR3nt: TGTGCCAGACCGGACAGCAACTATGGCTACACCTTC

v_gene: TRBV7-9
d_gene: -
len: 14
j_gene: TRBJ2-5
abundance: many
CDR3aa: CASSATGRQETQYF
CDR3nt: TGTGCCAGCAGCGCCACAGGGAGACAAGAGACCCAGTACTTC

v_gene: TRBV7-6
d_gene: -
len: 14
j_gene: TRBJ1-3
abundance: many
CDR3aa: CASSLTASGNTIYF
CDR3nt: TGTGCCAGCAGCTTGACAGCCTCTGGAAACACCATATATTTT

v_gene: TRBV7-2
d_gene: -
len: 15
j_gene: TRBJ1-2
abundance: -
CDR3aa: CASSPMGGSYAGYTF
CDR3nt: TGTGCCAGCAGCCCGATGGGGGGCTCGTACGCTGGCTACACCTTC

v_gene: TRBV29-1
d_gene: -
len: 13
j_gene: TRBJ1-1
abundance: many
CDR3aa: CSVGAGWNTEAFF
CDR3nt: TGCAGCGTTGGGGCAGGGTGGAACACTGAAGCTTTCTTT

v_gene: TRBV25-1
d_gene: TRBD1
len: 13
j_gene: TRBJ1-1
abundance: many
CDR3aa: CATMGQTNTEAFF
CDR3nt: TGTGCCACCATGGGACAGACGAACACTGAAGCTTTCTTT

v_gene: TRBV19
d_gene: -
len: 16
j_gene: TRBJ2-4
abundance: once
CDR3aa: CASSMGLGEPKNIQYF
CDR3nt: TGTGCCAGTAGTATGGGGCTCGGGGAGCCCAAAAACATTCAGTACTTC

v_gene: TRBV25-1
d_gene: TRBD2
len: 16
j_gene: TRBJ2-3
abundance: -
CDR3aa: CASSRKGGTSGDTQYF
CDR3nt: TGTGCCAGCAGCCGTAAGGGAGGGACTAGCGGAGATACGCAGTATTTT

v_gene: TRBV2
d_gene: -
len: 15
j_gene: TRBJ2-7
abundance: few
CDR3aa: CASSDGETGPYEQYF
CDR3nt: TGTGCCAGCAGTGATGGGGAAACAGGGCCTTACGAGCAGTACTTC

v_gene: TRBV18
d_gene: -
len: 14
j_gene: TRBJ1-1
abundance: few
CDR3aa: CASSQRTVNTEAFF
CDR3nt: TGTGCCAGCTCACAAAGGACAGTGAACACTGAAGCTTTCTTT

v_gene: TRBV2
d_gene: -
len: 15
j_gene: TRBJ1-6
abundance: many
CDR3aa: CASSTQGALNSPLHF
CDR3nt: TGTGCCAGCAGTACTCAAGGGGCCTTGAATTCACCCCTCCACTTT

v_gene: TRBV7-3
d_gene: -
len: 14
j_gene: TRBJ1-3
abundance: -
CDR3aa: CASSLTAFPNTIYF
CDR3nt: TGTGCCAGCAGCTTAACGGCCTTCCCGAACACCATATATTTT

v_gene: TRBV5-1
d_gene: TRBD1
len: 16
j_gene: TRBJ2-2
abundance: -
CDR3aa: CASSQYGTANTGELFF
CDR3nt: TGCGCCAGCAGCCAGTACGGGACAGCGAACACCGGGGAGCTGTTTTTT

v_gene: TRBV10-3
d_gene: TRBD1
len: 15
j_gene: TRBJ1-1
abundance: many
CDR3aa: CAISPQGDLNTEAFF
CDR3nt: TGTGCCATCAGCCCACAGGGGGATCTGAACACTGAAGCTTTCTTT

v_gene: TRBV19
d_gene: -
len: 11
j_gene: TRBJ2-7
abundance: -
CDR3aa: CASSSSSEQYF
CDR3nt: TGTGCCAGTAGTTCGTCCTCAGAGCAGTACTTC

v_gene: TRBV20-1
d_gene: TRBD2
len: 14
j_gene: TRBJ2-2
abundance: -
CDR3aa: CSARLREGTGELFF
CDR3nt: TGCAGTGCGCGTCTCAGGGAGGGCACCGGGGAGCTGTTTTTT

v_gene: TRBV7-2
d_gene: TRBD1
len: 14
j_gene: TRBJ2-4
abundance: many
CDR3aa: CASSLGISGGIQYF
CDR3nt: TGTGCCAGCAGCTTGGGGATCTCAGGGGGCATTCAGTACTTC

v_gene: TRBV12-3/TRBV12-4
d_gene: -
len: 16
j_gene: TRBJ2-5
abundance: -
CDR3aa: CASSPPIRDFQETQYF
CDR3nt: TGTGCCAGCAGTCCACCCATACGGGACTTCCAAGAGACCCAGTACTTC

v_gene: TRBV19
d_gene: -
len: 12
j_gene: TRBJ1-2
abundance: -
CDR3aa: CASSRKGWGYTF
CDR3nt: TGTGCCAGTAGTAGAAAAGGCTGGGGCTACACCTTC